This TCR beta chain was recovered during a study of CD8 T cells in Susac syndrome. The ends lost 6 bases at V and 0 bases at J; junction bases unmatched: 5. This CDR3 spans 15 amino acids. An amount of RNA that ranged from 0.5 to 1 ug was reverse transcribed with random hexamers. A single record per CDR3 protein comes from TCRdb applying MiXCR to the immunoSEQ multiplex PCR reads. Altogether about 200,000 distinct CDR3 sequences are present, about 90% being singletons, with the ten largest covering roughly 0.15%. What was sequenced was CD8+ T cells from PBMCs. The TCR sequence derives from a human donor with multiple sclerosis. The chain recombines TRBV12-3 or TRBV12-4 with TRBJ2-4; 7 bases are shared with TRBD2. The CDR3 bases are TGTGCCAGCAGGGGGGGGGAGCTAGCCAAAAACATTCAGTACTTC. Encoded protein: CASRGGELAKNIQYF.